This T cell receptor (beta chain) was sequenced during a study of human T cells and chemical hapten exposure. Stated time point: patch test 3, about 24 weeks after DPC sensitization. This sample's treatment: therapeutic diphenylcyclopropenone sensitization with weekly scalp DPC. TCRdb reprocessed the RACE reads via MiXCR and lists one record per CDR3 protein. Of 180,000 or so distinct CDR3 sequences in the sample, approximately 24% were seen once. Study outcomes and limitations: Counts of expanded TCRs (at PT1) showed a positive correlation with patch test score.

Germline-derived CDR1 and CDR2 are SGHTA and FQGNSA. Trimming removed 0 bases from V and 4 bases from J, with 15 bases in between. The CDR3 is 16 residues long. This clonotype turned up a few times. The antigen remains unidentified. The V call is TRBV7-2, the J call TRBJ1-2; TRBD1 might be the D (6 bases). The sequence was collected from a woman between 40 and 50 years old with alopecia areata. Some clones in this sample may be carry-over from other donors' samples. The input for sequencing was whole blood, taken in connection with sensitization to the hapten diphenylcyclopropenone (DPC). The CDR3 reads CASSLAWQGHFYGYTF. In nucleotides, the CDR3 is TGTGCCAGCAGCTTAGCCTGGCAGGGGCACTTCTATGGCTACACCTTC.